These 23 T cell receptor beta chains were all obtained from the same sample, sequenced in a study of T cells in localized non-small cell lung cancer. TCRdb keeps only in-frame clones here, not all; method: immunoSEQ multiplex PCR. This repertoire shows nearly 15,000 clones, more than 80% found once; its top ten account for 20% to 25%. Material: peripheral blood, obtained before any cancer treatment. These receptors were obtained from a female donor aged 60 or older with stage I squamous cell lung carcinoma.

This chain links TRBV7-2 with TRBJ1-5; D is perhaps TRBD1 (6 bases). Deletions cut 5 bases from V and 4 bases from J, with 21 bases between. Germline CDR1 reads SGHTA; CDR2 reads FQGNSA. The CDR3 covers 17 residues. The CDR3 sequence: CASSHLKGGLMNQPQHF. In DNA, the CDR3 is TGTGCCAGCAGCCATTTGAAGGGGGGCCTCATGAATCAGCCCCAGCATTTT.

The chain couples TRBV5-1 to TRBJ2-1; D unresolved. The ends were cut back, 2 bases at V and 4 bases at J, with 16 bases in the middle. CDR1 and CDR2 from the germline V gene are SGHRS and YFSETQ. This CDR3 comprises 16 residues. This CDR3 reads CASSLDLAHSYNEQFF. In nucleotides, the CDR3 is TGCGCCAGCAGCTTAGACTTGGCCCACAGTTACAATGAGCAGTTCTTC. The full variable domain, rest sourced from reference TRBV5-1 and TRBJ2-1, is KAGVTQTPRYLIKTRGQQVTLSCSPISGHRSVSWYQQTPGQGLQFLFEYFSETQRNKGNFPGRFSGRQFSNSRSEMNVSTLELGDSALYLCASSLDLAHSYNEQFFGPGTRLTVL.

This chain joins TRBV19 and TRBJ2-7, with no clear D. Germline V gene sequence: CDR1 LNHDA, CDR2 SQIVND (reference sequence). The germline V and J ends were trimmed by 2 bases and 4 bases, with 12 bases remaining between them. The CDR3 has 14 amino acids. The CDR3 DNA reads TGTGCCAGTAGTATACAACCACCTCCTTACGAGCAGTACTTC. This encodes CASSIQPPPYEQYF.

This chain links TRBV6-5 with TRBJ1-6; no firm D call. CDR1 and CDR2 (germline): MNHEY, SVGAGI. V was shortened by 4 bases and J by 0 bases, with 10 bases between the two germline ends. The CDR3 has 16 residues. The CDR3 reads CASSFSTSSYNSPLHF. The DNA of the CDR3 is TGTGCCAGCAGTTTCTCTACGAGCTCCTATAATTCACCCCTCCACTTT.

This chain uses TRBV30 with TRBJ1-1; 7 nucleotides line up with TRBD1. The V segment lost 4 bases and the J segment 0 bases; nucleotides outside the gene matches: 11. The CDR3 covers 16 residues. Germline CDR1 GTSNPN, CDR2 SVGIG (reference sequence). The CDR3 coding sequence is TGTGCCTGGATAAGAGTCACAGGGGCCTTGAACACTGAAGCTTTCTTT. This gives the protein CAWIRVTGALNTEAFF.

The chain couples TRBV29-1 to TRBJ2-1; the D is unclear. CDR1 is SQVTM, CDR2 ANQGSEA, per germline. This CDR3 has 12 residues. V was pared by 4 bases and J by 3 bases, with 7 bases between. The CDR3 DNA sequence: TGCAGCGTTGGCGGCTACTACAATGAGCAGTTCTTC. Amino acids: CSVGGYYNEQFF.

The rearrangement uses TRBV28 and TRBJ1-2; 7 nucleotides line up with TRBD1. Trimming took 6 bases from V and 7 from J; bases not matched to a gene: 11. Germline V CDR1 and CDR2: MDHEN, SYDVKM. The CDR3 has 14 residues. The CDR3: CASSLDRRAGGYTF. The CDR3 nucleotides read TGTGCCAGCAGCTTGGACAGGAGGGCCGGTGGCTACACCTTC.

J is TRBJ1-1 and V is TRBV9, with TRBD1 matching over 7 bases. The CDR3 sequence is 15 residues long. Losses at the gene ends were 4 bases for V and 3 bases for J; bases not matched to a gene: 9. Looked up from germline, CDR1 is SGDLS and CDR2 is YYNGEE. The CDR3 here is CASSPWDSPYTEAFF. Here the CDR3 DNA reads TGTGCCAGCAGCCCCTGGGACAGCCCTTACACTGAAGCTTTCTTT.

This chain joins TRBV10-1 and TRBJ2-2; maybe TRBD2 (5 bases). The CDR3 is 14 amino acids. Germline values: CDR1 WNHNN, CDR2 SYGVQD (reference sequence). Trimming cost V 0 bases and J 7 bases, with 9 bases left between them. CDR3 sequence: CASSESSEGGELFF. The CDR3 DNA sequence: TGCGCCAGCAGTGAGTCTAGCGAGGGCGGGGAGCTGTTTTTT.

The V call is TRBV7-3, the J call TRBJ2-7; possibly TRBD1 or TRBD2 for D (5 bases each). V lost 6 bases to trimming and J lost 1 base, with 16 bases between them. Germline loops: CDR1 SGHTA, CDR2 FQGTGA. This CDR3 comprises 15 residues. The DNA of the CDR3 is TGTGCCAGCAGTCATACGAGGGGCAGGTCCTACGAGCAGTACTTC. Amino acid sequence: CASSHTRGRSYEQYF.

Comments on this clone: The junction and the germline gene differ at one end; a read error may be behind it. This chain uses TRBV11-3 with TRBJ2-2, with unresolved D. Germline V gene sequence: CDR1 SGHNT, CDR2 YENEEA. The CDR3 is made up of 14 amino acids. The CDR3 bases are TGTACCAGCAGCTTAGACGGGAACACCGGGGAGCTGTTTTTT. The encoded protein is CTSSLDGNTGELFF.

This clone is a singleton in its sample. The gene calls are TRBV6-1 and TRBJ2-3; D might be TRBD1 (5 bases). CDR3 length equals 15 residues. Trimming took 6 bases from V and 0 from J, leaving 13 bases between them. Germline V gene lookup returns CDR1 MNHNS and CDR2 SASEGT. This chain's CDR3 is CASRAPGLSTDTQYF. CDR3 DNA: TGTGCCAGCAGGGCCCCAGGGTTAAGCACAGATACGCAGTATTTT.

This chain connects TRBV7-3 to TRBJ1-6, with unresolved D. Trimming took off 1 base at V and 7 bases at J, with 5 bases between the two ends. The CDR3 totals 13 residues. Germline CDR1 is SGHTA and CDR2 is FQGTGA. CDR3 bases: TGTGCCAGCAGCTTAAGGGCCAATTCACCCCTCCACTTT. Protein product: CASSLRANSPLHF.

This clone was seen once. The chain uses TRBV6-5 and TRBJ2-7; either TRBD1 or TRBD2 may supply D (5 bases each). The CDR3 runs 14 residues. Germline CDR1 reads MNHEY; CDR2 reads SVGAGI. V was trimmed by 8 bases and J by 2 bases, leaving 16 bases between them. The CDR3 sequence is CASSIRDVAYEQYF. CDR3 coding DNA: TGTGCCAGCTCCATAAGGGACGTGGCCTACGAGCAGTACTTC.

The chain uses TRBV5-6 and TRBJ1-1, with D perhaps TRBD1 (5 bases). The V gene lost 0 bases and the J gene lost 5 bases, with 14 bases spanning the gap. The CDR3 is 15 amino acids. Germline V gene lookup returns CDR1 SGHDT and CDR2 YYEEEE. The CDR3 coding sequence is TGTGCCAGCAGCTTGGACTTAAGGGGCCGGACTGAAGCTTTCTTT. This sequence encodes CASSLDLRGRTEAFF. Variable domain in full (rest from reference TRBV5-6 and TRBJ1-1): DAGVTQSPTHLIKTRGQQVTLRCSPKSGHDTVSWYQQALGQGPQFIFQYYEEEERQRGNFPDRFSGHQFPNYSSELNVNALLLGDSALYLCASSLDLRGRTEAFFGQGTRLTVV.

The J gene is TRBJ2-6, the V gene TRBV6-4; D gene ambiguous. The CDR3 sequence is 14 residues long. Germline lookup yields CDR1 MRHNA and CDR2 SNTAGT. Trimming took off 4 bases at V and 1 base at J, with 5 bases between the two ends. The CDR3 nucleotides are TGTGCCAGCAGTGTCGTATCTGGGGCCAACGTCCTGACTTTC. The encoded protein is CASSVVSGANVLTF.

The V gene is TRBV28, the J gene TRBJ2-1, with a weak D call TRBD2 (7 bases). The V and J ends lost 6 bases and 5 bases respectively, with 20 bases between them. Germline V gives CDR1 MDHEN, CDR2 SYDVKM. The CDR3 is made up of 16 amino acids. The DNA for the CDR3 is TGTGCCAGCAGACCCATGGGGGGGGCATTCGACAATGAGCAGTTCTTC. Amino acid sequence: CASRPMGGAFDNEQFF.

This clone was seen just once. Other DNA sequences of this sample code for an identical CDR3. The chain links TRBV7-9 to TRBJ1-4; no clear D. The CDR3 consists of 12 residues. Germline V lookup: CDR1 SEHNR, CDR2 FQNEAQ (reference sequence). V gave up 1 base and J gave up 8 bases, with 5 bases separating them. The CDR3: CASSLGREKLFF. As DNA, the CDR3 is TGTGCCAGCAGCTTAGGCCGGGAAAAACTGTTTTTT. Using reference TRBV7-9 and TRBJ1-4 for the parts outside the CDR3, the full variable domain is DTGVSQNPRHKITKRGQNVTFRCDPISEHNRLYWYRQTLGQGPEFLTYFQNEAQLEKSRLLSDRFSAERPKGSFSTLEIQRTEQGDSAMYLCASSLGREKLFFGSGTQLSVL.

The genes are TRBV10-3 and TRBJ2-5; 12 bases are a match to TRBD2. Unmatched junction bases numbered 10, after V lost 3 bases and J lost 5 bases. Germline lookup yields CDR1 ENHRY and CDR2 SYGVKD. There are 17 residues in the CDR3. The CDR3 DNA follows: TGTGCCATCAGTGATCGGTCTAGCGGGAGGGCGTGGGAGACCCAGTACTTC. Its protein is CAISDRSSGRAWETQYF.

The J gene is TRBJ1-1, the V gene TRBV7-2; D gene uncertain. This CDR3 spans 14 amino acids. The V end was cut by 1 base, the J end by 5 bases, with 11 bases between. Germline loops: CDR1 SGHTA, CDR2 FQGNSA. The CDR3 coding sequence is TGTGCCAGCAGCTTAGTTGCCCGGGGTACTGAAGCTTTCTTT. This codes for CASSLVARGTEAFF. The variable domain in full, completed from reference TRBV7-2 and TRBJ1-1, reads GAGVSQSPSNKVTEKGKDVELRCDPISGHTALYWYRQSLGQGLEFLIYFQGNSAPDKSGLPSDRFSAERTGGSVSTLTIQRTQQEDSAVYLCASSLVARGTEAFFGQGTRLTVV.

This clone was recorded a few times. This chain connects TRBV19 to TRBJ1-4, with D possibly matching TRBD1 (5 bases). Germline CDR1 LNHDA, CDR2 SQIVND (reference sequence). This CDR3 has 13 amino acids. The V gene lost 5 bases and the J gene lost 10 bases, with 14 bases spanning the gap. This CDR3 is CASSWGSGVKLFF. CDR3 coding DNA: TGTGCCAGTAGTTGGGGCAGTGGGGTAAAACTGTTTTTT.

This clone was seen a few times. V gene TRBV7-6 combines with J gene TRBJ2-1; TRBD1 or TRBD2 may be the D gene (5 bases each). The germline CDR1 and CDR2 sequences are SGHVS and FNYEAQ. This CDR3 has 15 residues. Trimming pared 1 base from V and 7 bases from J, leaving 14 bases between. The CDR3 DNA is TGTGCCAGCAGCTTAGTAATGGGACCTTGGAATGAGCAGTTCTTC. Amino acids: CASSLVMGPWNEQFF.

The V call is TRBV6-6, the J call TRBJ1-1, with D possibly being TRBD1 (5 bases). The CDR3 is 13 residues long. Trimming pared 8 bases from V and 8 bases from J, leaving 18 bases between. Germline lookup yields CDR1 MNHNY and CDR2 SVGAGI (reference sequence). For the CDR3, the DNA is TGTGCCAGCCCATCGGGGCCCGGCCTCGAAGCTTTCTTT. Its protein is CASPSGPGLEAFF.